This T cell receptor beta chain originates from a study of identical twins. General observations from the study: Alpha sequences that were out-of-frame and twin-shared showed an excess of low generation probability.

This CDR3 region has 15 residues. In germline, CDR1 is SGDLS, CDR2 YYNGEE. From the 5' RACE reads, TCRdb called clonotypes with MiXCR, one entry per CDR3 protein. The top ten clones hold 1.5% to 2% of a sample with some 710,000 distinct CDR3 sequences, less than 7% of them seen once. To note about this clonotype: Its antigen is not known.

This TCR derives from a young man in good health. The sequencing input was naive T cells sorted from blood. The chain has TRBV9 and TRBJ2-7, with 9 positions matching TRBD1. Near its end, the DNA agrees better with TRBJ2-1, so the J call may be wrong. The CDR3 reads CASSATGQGGYEQFF. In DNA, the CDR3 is TGTGCCAGCAGCGCAACGGGACAGGGAGGCTACGAGCAGTTCTTC.